This T cell receptor (beta chain) emerged from a study of regulatory T cells in long-lasting Graves disease (dated by TCRdb to the early 2020s). Some background on the complete study: In the newly diagnosed Graves' disease group, patients had been taking antithyroid drugs for less than 3 months. Peripheral blood TCR sequencing and RNA sequencing compared persistent Graves' disease patients with newly diagnosed Graves' disease patients. The study was conducted in China and was registered as a clinical trial. A total of around 33 samples were covered by TCR sequencing, comprising around 13 persistent and approximately 20 newly diagnosed Graves' disease patients. What the study reported, not specific to this receptor: The authors noted that the small sample size was a limitation that may lower accuracy. Compared with newly diagnosed patients, persistent Graves' disease patients had lower TCR Shannon entropy and fewer highly expanded clones, which suggests clonal expansion. Persistent patients shared more public clonotypes among themselves (under 3,000) than newly diagnosed patients did (approximately 900). TRBV28, TRBJ1-2 and TRBJ2-5 were preferentially used in persistent disease, while TRBV20-1 and TRBJ2-1 were favored in newly diagnosed disease. Only the TCR beta chain was sequenced and analyzed. Peripheral blood alone was examined, since thyroid tissue, which constituted the primary lesion, could not be accessed.

From the cysteine up to the phenylalanine, the CDR3 has a length of 18 residues. The DNA shown is the 54-base CDR3, in frame from base 1. From the germline V gene, CDR1 is SGHAT and CDR2 is FQNNGV. V is trimmed back by 4 bases and J by 9 bases, and the junction contains 16 bases that no gene match accounts for. In its sample, this clonotype was seen many times. Its antigen has not been determined. No much larger clone is present one base from it, and per-base qualities are unavailable. The method was multiplex PCR. For sequencing, an Illumina HiSeq 4000 was employed. To build TCR beta libraries, CDR3 regions were amplified by Arm-PCR using iRepertoire HTBI primers. PCR products were gel purified before sequencing. The source study handled its data this way. A total of roughly 58 TRBV and some 15 TRBJ segments were identified across samples and were used for gene usage analysis of CDR3 amino acid clonotypes. COPE and FqMerger were used to merge filtered high-quality paired reads into contigs. BLAST was used to align contigs to the IMGT TRBV, TRBD and TRBJ reference genes, and CDR3 was defined following IMGT. Clonotypes above 0.1% frequency were classified as highly expanded clones. Repertoire diversity was measured by Shannon entropy, and V-J evenness by the Gini coefficient. A clonotype found in more than one individual was treated as public. Clones were called with MiXCR by TCRdb after fastp trimmed the public reads at Q25, and only in-frame beta chains were retained. Each entry is one CDR3 protein sequence, shown with its most common DNA and genes. V and J calls and clone size were set by TCRdb, not the authors. The sample table shows some 500,000 distinct CDR3 sequences, and about 15% are seen once. The ten biggest clones cover roughly 25% of the sample.

The sample's time point, from its label and the paper: newly diagnosed GD, antithyroid drugs for less than 3 months. RNA was extracted from PBMCs in TRIzol for both TCR sequencing and RNA sequencing. Graves' disease was diagnosed according to American Thyroid Association guidelines. The patients came from an endocrinology department in Xi'an, China. Each patient gave roughly 8.4 milliliters of peripheral blood, collected in an EDTA anticoagulant tube. Ficoll Paque Plus density gradient separation was used to isolate PBMCs, and no additional T cell sorting was done. RNA quality was checked with an Agilent 2100 Bioanalyzer and agarose gel, and concentration with a NanoDrop 2000. These data were also reused for a study on T cells in Graves' hyperthyroidism and ophthalmopathy. The second paper further reports: Stable Graves' hyperthyroidism was defined as no progression to ophthalmopathy during 18 months of follow-up. The hyperthyroidism patients were between 18 and 65 years old and newly diagnosed, with a disease duration of less than 2 months. The study excluded patients with uncontrolled infections, other autoimmune diseases, pregnancy or lactation. Diagnoses were established on the basis of clinical symptoms, serum thyroxine and TRAb, thyroid ultrasound, and orbital computed tomography. The TCR CDR3 was subjected to a first round of RT-PCR using the HTBI primer set and the Qiagen OneStep RT-PCR kit. Most expanded thyroid clonotypes (frequency above 0.001) were also detected in blood, a finding suggesting that blood repertoires may reflect thyroid immune responses. In cross-validation, a model built on a 13 V-J signature told ophthalmopathy apart from stable hyperthyroidism with 85% to 90% sensitivity and around 84% specificity, and in testing the same model reached 80%/75%. In validation, the model predicted progression to ophthalmopathy with about 71% sensitivity and less than 75% specificity, a median of 6.5 months before onset. To identify TCR V-J signatures that set the groups apart, the researchers used a discovery cohort of 100 patients, made up of 43 with Graves' ophthalmopathy and approximately 57 with stable Graves' hyperthyroidism. Prospective prediction of ophthalmopathy was tested in an independent validation cohort of under 20 hyperthyroidism patients and some 17 patients who later progressed to ophthalmopathy. For training and testing, the 100 or so patients in the discovery cohort were randomly divided in a 7:3 ratio. In addition, the study compared T-cell repertoires in thyroid tissue and in blood from six Graves' hyperthyroidism patients. After blood sampling, hyperthyroidism patients were treated with methimazole at a starting dose of 30 mg daily, and ophthalmopathy patients were treated with high-dose intravenous methylprednisolone. A second multiplex PCR round built the libraries, followed by size selection and purification. Paired-end sequencing of the libraries was performed with 100 bp reads on an Illumina HiSeq2000. SOAPnuke was used to process the raw data, with reads discarded if the reads contained adapters or uncalled bases, had a mean Phred below 15, or lacked an exact constant-primer or identifier match. COPE v1.2.5 was used to merge high-quality paired reads, and clonotypes were defined as unique nucleotide sequences. Clonotypes were aligned to IMGT TRBV, TRBD and TRBJ reference segments using MiTCR v1.1. The analysis was restricted to V-J combinations with a frequency above 0.0001, which together covered over 99% of the repertoires. A TCS score was defined as the ratio of F50 (clonal expansion) to E x V (chaos), with BLOSUM62-based TCRdist applied between CDR3 peptides within each V-J. Welch's t-statistics and random forest reduced around 520 V-J features to about 13, which were used in a naive Bayes classifier (R e1071). Sample size was not statistically predetermined, and blinding of investigators to group allocation was not performed. The paper describes TCR Vbeta CDR3 sequencing of more than 120 peripheral blood samples, made up of roughly 40 ophthalmopathy patients, around 73 hyperthyroidism patients and about 17 progressor patients.

The sample consisted of peripheral blood mononuclear cells (PBMCs), taken at new diagnosis, from a patient treated with antithyroid drugs. The sequence derives from a woman aged 40 to 65 with Graves disease. Donor details come from another sample of the same person, matched by shared clones. The V and J genes are TRBV11-2 and TRBJ2-1; TRBD2 matches 12 bases in the middle. The nucleotide sequence is TGTGCCAGCAGCTCCCATGTAGGCCTAGCGGGGGGGCGGAGTGAGCAGTTCTTC. It is translated as CASSSHVGLAGGRSEQFF.